These T cell receptor beta chains were read from a single sample in a study of blood T cell repertoires in COVID-19. The assay was immunoSEQ multiplex PCR, and TCRdb's table has in-frame clones only and misses some. Of under 300,000 clones listed, around 85% were seen once; the top ten hold roughly 3.5%. Sequenced input: PBMCs or T cells enriched from blood (not recorded which). These receptors all come from a woman aged 40-49 years with acute COVID-19. Both conserved end residues are part of each CDR3. The D gene is left open where the match is weak. Not all rows give a size; the values are once, few, many and, for expanded clones, a class.

DNA	CDR3	size	V	J	D
TGTGCCAGCAGCTTATTGTTGGGGCTCGGCACAGATACGCAGTATTTT	CASSLLLGLGTDTQYF	.	TRBV7-2	TRBJ2-3	.
TGTGCCAGCAGTGAAGCCGACAGGGTGGGCGAGCAGTACTTC	CASSEADRVGEQYF	.	TRBV2	TRBJ2-7	TRBD1
TGTGTCAGAAGCTTAGCCCCACAAAGAGGAGTTGGGTATAGCAATCAGCCCCAGCATTTT	CVRSLAPQRGVGYSNQPQHF	once	TRBV7-5	TRBJ1-5	.
TGTGCCAGCAGTGAATCCAGCGGGAGCCTCACCGGGGAGCTGTTTTTT	CASSESSGSLTGELFF	.	TRBV25-1	TRBJ2-2	TRBD2
TGTGCCAGCAGTGCACTGCGGGGATACAATGAGCAGTTCTTC	CASSALRGYNEQFF	.	TRBV2	TRBJ2-1	.
TGTGCCAGCAGCTTCGGGTCCTCTACCCAAGAGACCCAGTACTTC	CASSFGSSTQETQYF	few	TRBV11-3	TRBJ2-5	.
TGTGCCAGCTCCGACAACTCTGGAAACACCATATATTTT	CASSDNSGNTIYF	.	TRBV18	TRBJ1-3	.
TGTGCCAGCAGCAAACAGTACAATGAGCAGTTCTTC	CASSKQYNEQFF	.	TRBV11-2	TRBJ2-1	.
TGTGCCAGCAGTTACTCAAGGGAGAGCTACGAGCAGTACTTC	CASSYSRESYEQYF	.	TRBV6-2/TRBV6-3	TRBJ2-7	.
TGCGCCAGCAGCGACGGGGAGCCTTTCACAGATACGCAGTATTTT	CASSDGEPFTDTQYF	many	TRBV5-1	TRBJ2-3	.
TGTGCCAGCAGCTTACAGGGAGGGGGGTCGGCTTTCTTT	CASSLQGGGSAFF	.	TRBV5-6	TRBJ1-1	.
TGTGCCAGTAGTATAGCGCTAGCGGGAGGGCCGGAGTACTTC	CASSIALAGGPEYF	.	TRBV19	TRBJ2-7	TRBD2
TGCAGTGCTAGTTTAGGGGTCGGCACAGATACGCAGTATTTT	CSASLGVGTDTQYF	.	TRBV20-1	TRBJ2-3	.
TGTGCCAGCAGCCCAGGGGAACAGGGATGGGGGGCCAACGTCCTGACTTTC	CASSPGEQGWGANVLTF	.	TRBV7-9	TRBJ2-6	.
TGTGCCAGCAGTCTTGACAATAGCAATCAGCCCCAGCATTTT	CASSLDNSNQPQHF	.	TRBV27	TRBJ1-5	.
TGTGCCAGCAACCCGTGGGAACTGCGGGGTTACGAGCAGTACTTC	CASNPWELRGYEQYF	few	TRBV11-3	TRBJ2-7	.
TGTGCCAGTAGTGACAGACGCACAGATACGCAGTATTTT	CASSDRRTDTQYF	.	TRBV19	TRBJ2-3	.
TGTGCCGCCAGCCAGGGGGCCTATGGCTACACCTTC	CAASQGAYGYTF	once	TRBV10-3	TRBJ1-2	TRBD1